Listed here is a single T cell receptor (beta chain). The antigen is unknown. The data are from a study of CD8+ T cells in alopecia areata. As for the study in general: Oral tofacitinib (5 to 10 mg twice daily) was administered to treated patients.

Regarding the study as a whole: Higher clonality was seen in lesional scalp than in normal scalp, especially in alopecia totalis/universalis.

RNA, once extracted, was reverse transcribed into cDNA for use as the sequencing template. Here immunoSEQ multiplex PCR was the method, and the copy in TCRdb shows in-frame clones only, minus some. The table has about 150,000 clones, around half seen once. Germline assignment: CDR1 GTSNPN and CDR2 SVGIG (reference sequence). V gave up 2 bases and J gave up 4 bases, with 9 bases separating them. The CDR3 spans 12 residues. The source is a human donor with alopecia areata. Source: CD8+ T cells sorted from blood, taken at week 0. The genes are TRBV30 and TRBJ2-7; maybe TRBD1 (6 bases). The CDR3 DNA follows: TGTGCCTGGAGTATAACAGGGTACGAGCAGTACTTC. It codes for CAWSITGYEQYF.